The 8 T cell receptor beta chains below come from one sample, sequenced in a study of tumor and adjacent non-tumor tissue in lung cancer (dated by TCRdb to the late 2010s). RNA was isolated from bulk, unsorted tissue, and RNA quality was assessed with a NanoDrop ND-1000 and an Agilent 2100. Distant non-tumor tissue taken more than 3 cm from the tumor edge was used as the normal lung sample. The library was prepared using multiplex PCR. The instrument was an Illumina HiSeq 2500. TCRbeta libraries were built by three rounds of nested PCR using primers (Table S4), following protocols modified from ARM-PCR. The public reads were reprocessed in TCRdb via fastp at Q25 and MiXCR, keeping in-frame beta chains. Records with the same CDR3 protein are collapsed into one entry carrying the most frequent genes and DNA. This sample lists about 48,000 distinct CDR3 sequences; around 59% were detected once. Of the sample, 25% to 35% falls within the top ten clones.

Sequences were obtained from distant non-tumor lung tissue. The receptors stem from a woman between 65 and 79 years old with non-small cell lung cancer.

To note about this clonotype: This clone may be a read error of a much larger clone one base away. The chain has TRBV5-1 and TRBJ2-3, with 7 nucleotides matching TRBD2. In germline, CDR1 is SGHRS, CDR2 YFSETQ. This CDR3 contains 13 residues. Trimming removed 8 bases from V and 5 bases from J; junction bases left unmatched: 8. The DNA of the CDR3 is TGCGCCAGGAGCCGGGACTACATAGATACGCAGTATTTT. Protein: CARSRDYIDTQYF.

Concerning this clonotype itself: The conserved phenylalanine or tryptophan is not found at the CDR3 terminus, so this likely reflects a read error. This rearrangement joins TRBV30 to TRBJ1-6; 11 nucleotides align to TRBD1. The CDR3 totals 15 residues. After removal of 3 bases from V and 9 bases from J, the junction contained 7 bases not matched to a gene. CDR1 and CDR2 (germline): GTSNPN, SVGIG (reference sequence). The CDR3 sequence is CAWRTGQGAGSPLHI. The CDR3 bases are TGTGCCTGGAGGACAGGACAGGGGGCGGGTTCACCCCTCCACATT.

With regard to this clonotype: As the CDR3 is not closed by the conserved phenylalanine or tryptophan, this likely results from a read error. Here the CDR3 reads CAISESGENTEAFL. Here the CDR3 DNA reads TGTGCGATCAGTGAGTCTGGGGAGAACACTGAAGCTTTCCTT. J is TRBJ1-1 and V is TRBV10-3; D gene unclear. CDR3 length: 14 residues. Germline V gene lookup returns CDR1 ENHRY and CDR2 SYGVKD.

This clonotype was observed a single time. One end of the junction does not line up with germline, which may come from a read error. J is TRBJ2-1 and V is TRBV6-6; D might be TRBD2 (6 bases). Looked up from germline, CDR1 is MNHNY and CDR2 is SVGAGI (reference sequence). The CDR3 is 16 residues long. The CDR3 sequence is CASSYPGDHPGDEQSF. As DNA, the CDR3 is TGTGCCAGCAGTTACCCGGGGGACCACCCTGGGGATGAGCAGTCCTTC.

Remarks on this clonotype: The junction and the germline gene differ at one end; a read error may be behind it. The chain couples TRBV5-4 to TRBJ2-3, with 8 nucleotides matching TRBD2. The CDR3 is made up of 17 amino acids. Per germline, CDR1 SGHNT and CDR2 YYREEE (reference sequence). The CDR3 DNA is TGTGCCAGCAGCTTGGGGGGGAGCGGGAGATCCACAGATACGCAATATTTT. It encodes CASSLGGSGRSTDTQYF. Supplemented by reference TRBV5-4 and TRBJ2-3, the full variable domain reads ETGVTQSPTHLIKTRGQQVTLRCSSQSGHNTVSWYQQALGQGPQFIFQYYREEENGRGNFPPRFSGLQFPNYSSELNVNALELDDSALYLCASSLGGSGRSTDTQYFGPGTRLTVL.

Details on this clonotype: The germline gene is not matched at one end of the junction; a read error may be the cause. The CDR3 loop is CASTPGTSGGSSYDEQLF. The CDR3, as DNA: TGTGCCAGCACTCCCGGGACTAGCGGGGGCAGCTCCTACGATGAGCAGCTCTTC. The genes are TRBV6-2 or TRBV6-3 and TRBJ2-1, with TRBD2 matching 14 bases. This CDR3 spans 18 amino acids. The germline gives CDR1 MNHEY, CDR2 SVGEGT.

This clonotype was counted a few times. A much larger clone is a single base away; this may be a read error. The chain joins TRBV30 to TRBJ1-4, with D hard to call. Germline-derived CDR1 and CDR2 are GTSNPN and SVGIG (reference sequence). The length of the CDR3 is 13 residues. V was pared by 4 bases and J by 7 bases, with 13 bases between. This CDR3 is CAWKHTRVEKLFF. The CDR3 region has the DNA TGTGCCTGGAAGCACACCCGGGTTGAAAAACTGTTTTTT. Looking up the rest from reference TRBV30 and TRBJ1-4 gives the full variable domain: SQTIHQWPATLVQPVGSPLSLECTVEGTSNPNLYWYRQAAGRGLQLLFYSVGIGQISSEVPQNLSASRPQDRQFILSSKKLLLSDSGFYLCAWKHTRVEKLFFGSGTQLSVL.

Worth noting for this clonotype: The junction does not match germline at one end; this may be a read error. The chain carries TRBV29-1 and TRBJ2-3; D gene unclear. Germline CDR1 SQVTM, CDR2 ANQGSEA. The CDR3 has 14 residues. The CDR3 here is CGVDGVEHTDTQYF. The CDR3 region has the DNA TGCGGCGTTGATGGGGTGGAACACACAGATACGCAGTATTTT.